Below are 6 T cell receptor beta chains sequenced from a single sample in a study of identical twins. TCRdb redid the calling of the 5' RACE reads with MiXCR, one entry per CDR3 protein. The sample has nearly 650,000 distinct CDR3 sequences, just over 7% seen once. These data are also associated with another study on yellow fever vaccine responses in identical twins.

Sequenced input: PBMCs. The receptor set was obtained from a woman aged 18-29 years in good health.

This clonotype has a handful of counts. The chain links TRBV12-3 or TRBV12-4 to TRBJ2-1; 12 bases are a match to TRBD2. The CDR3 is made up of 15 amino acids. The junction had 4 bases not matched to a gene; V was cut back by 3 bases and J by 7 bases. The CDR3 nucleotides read TGTGCCAGCAGTTTTCTAGCGGGAGGGCCAAATGAGCAGTTCTTC. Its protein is CASSFLAGGPNEQFF.

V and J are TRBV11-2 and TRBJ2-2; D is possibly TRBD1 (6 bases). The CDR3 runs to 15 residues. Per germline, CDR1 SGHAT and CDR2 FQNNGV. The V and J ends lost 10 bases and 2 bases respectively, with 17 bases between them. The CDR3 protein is CATRPGTLNTGELFF. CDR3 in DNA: TGTGCCACCCGCCCCGGGACACTTAACACCGGGGAGCTGTTTTTT.

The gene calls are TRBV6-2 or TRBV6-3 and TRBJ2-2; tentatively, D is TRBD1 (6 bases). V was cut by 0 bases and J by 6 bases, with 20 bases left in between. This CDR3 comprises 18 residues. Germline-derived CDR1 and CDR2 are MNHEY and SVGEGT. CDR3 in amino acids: CASSYSSDTIKGAGELFF. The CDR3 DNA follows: TGTGCCAGCAGTTACTCTTCGGACACCATAAAGGGGGCCGGGGAGCTGTTTTTT.

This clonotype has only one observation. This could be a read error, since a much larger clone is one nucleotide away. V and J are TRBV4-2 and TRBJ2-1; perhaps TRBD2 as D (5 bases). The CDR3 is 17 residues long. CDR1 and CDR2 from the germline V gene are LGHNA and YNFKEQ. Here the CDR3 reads CASSQSGGRGSYNGQFF. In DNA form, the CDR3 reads TGTGCCAGCAGCCAATCGGGCGGGCGAGGCTCCTACAATGGGCAGTTCTTC.

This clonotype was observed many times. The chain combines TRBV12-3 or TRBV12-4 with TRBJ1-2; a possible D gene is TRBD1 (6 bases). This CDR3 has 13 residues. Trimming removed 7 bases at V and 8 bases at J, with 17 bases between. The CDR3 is CASNSGARRGYTF. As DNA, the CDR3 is TGTGCCAGCAATTCAGGGGCGCGTCGGGGCTACACCTTC.

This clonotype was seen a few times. This CDR3 is CSARKVQGTLYQETQYF. Written as DNA, the CDR3 is TGCAGTGCTAGGAAGGTACAGGGGACCCTGTACCAAGAGACCCAGTACTTC. The chain carries TRBV20-1 and TRBJ2-5, with 7 bases aligning to TRBD1. The CDR3 has 17 residues. V dropped 3 bases and J dropped 0; count of bases not matched to a gene: 13. Germline CDR1 reads DFQATT; CDR2 reads SNEGSKA (reference sequence).